This TCR beta chain stems from a study of T-cell reconstitution after alpha-beta-depleted transplantation in children. Overall study findings and caveats: Some patients' high day-60 TCRbeta diversity was traced to surviving recipient T cells and thymic progenitors. After transplant, at about two months, alpha-beta T cells were reportedly derived from several hundred expanded graft clones. Newly produced T cells mostly provided counts and TCRbeta diversity after one year, as hyperexpanded clones declined.

Concerning this clonotype: What it recognizes is unknown.

CDR3 length: 15 amino acids. Germline assignment: CDR1 SNHLY and CDR2 FYNNEI. The V and J ends lost 2 bases and 0 bases respectively, with 8 bases between them. Unique molecular identifiers featured in how the TCRbeta library was prepared. TCRdb ran MiXCR on the PCR reads and lists one entry per CDR3 protein. The sample contains about 980,000 distinct CDR3 sequences, about 26% of which appear only once. The sequence was obtained from a boy under two years old who had a stem cell transplant for SCID, so the T cells may come from the graft donor. Here the sequenced sample was PBMCs, mostly from graft donor cells, taken 360 days after TCRalphabeta/CD19-depleted stem cell transplant. The chain couples TRBV2 to TRBJ1-5; possible D gene TRBD1, 5 bases. The CDR3 nucleotides are TGTGCCAGCAGTGAATGGGGGAATAGCAATCAGCCCCAGCATTTT. It yields the protein CASSEWGNSNQPQHF.